The clone carrying this TCR beta chain was detected only a few times. TCRdb reanalysed the reads using MiXCR and keeps one entry per CDR3 protein. The table lists more than 150,000 distinct CDR3 sequences, approximately 19% of them singletons. CDR3 length: 15 amino acids. The germline gives CDR1 SQVTM, CDR2 ANQGSEA. With 8 bases clipped from V and 2 bases from J, the junction kept 10 bases outside the gene matches. The sample comes from a study of T cell repertoires in cytomegalovirus infection. This clonotype originated in a human donor in good health (CMV status not recorded). Some clones in this sample may be carry-over from other donors' samples. Sequencing input: PBMCs. The chain uses TRBV29-1 and TRBJ2-5, with 11 nucleotides matching TRBD2. CDR3 sequence (DNA): TGCAGCTCCCTTCGGGTAGCGGGAGGGCAAGAGACCCAGTACTTC. As protein: CSSLRVAGGQETQYF.